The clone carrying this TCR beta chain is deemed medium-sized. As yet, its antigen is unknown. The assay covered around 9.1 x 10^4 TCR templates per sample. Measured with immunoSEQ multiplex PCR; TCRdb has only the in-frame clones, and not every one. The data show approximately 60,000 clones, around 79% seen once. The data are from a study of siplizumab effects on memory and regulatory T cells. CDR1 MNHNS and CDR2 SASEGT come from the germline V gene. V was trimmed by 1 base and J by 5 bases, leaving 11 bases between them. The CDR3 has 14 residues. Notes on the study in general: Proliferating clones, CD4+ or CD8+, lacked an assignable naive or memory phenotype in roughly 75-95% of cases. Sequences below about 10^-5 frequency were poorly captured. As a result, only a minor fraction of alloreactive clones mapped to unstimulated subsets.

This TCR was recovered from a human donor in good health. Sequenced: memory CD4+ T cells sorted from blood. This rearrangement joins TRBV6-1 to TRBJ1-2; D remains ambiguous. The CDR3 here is CASSEESGGYGYTF. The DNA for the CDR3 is TGTGCCAGCAGTGAAGAGTCAGGAGGGTATGGCTACACCTTC.